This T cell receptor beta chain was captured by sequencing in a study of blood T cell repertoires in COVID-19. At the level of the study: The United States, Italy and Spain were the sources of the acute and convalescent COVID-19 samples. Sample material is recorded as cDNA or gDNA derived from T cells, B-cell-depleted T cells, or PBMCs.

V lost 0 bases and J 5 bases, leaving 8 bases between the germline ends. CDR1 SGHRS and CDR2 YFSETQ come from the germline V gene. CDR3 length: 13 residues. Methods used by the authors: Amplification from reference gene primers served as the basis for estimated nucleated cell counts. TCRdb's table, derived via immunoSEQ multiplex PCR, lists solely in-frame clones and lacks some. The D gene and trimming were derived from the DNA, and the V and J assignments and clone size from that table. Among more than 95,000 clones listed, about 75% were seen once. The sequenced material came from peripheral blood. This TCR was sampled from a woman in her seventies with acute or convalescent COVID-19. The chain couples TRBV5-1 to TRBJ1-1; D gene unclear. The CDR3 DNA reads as TGCGCCAGCAGCTTGGGAGAACGGACTGAAGCTTTCTTT. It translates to CASSLGERTEAFF.